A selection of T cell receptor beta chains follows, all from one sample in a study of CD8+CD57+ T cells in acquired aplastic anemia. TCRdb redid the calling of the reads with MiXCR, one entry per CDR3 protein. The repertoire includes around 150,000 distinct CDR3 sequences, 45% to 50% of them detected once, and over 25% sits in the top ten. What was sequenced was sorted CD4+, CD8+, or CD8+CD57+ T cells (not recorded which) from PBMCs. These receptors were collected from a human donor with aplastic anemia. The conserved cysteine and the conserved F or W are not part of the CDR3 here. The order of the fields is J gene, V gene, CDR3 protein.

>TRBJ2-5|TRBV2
ATTETQY
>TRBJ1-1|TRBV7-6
ASSSIPGQSEAF
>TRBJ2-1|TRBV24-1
ATRGGGGGYYNEQF
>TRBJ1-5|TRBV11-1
ASSLAGSGEGNQPQH
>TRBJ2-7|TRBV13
ASSSSGTGFDEQY
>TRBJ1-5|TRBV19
ASSILDSSNQPQH
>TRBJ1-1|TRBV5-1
ASSRTWGEGTEAF
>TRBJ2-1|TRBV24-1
ATSDFGLAQDPTGYNEQF
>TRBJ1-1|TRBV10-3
AISAGGQSLTEAS
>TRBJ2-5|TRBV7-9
ASSLIQETQY
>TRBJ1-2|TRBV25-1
ASSDRDRDGYT
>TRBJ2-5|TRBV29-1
SVEQPGQETQY
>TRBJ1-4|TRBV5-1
ASSQDRLTNEKLF
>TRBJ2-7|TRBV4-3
ASSPGTLGYEQY
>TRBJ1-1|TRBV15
ATSSGASEAF
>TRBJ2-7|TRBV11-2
ASSLVRGSAYEQY
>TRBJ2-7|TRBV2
ASSDSLGSQY
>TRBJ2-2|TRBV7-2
ASSRREAGELF
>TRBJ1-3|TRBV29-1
SVGDGGNTIY
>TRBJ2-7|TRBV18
ASSPQGAEDEQY